The rows below give T cell receptor beta chains drawn from one sample of a study of PD-1 blockade in classical Hodgkin lymphoma. Assay used: immunoSEQ multiplex PCR; TCRdb lists only in-frame clones, some missing. The table lists about 20,000 clones, around four fifths of them singletons, with around 7.3% in the top ten. This specimen consisted of CD8+ T cells from blood, obtained before the fourth cycle of nivolumab. The receptors derive from a human donor with classical Hodgkin lymphoma. CDR3s include the opening cysteine and the closing phenylalanine or tryptophan. Only some rows state a clone size, as once, few, many or a class for expanded clones.

J	size	V	CDR3
TRBJ2-7	NA	TRBV5-4	CASSLAELALEQYF
TRBJ1-1	NA	TRBV9	CASAGSELSEAFF
TRBJ2-6	few	TRBV29-1	CSVHPELQSRANVLTF
TRBJ1-2	NA	TRBV4-2	CASSHEVYPGQRANYGYTF
TRBJ2-1	NA	TRBV15	CATSPENNEQFF
TRBJ2-3	NA	TRBV25-1	CASSPRLAGAFTDTQYF
TRBJ2-3	NA	TRBV9	CASSAIYGDTQYF
TRBJ1-3	NA	TRBV11-2	CASSLGSHSGNTIYF
TRBJ2-3	NA	TRBV11-1	CASSFSSPRGRGTDTQYF
TRBJ1-3	NA	TRBV4-1	CASSPTVSSSGNTIYF
TRBJ2-5	NA	TRBV6-1	CASSELSTTLYVETQYF
TRBJ2-2	NA	TRBV5-4	CASRTSGAGELFF
TRBJ2-7	NA	TRBV7-9	CASSYPSGAPGYEQYF
TRBJ2-7	NA	TRBV2	CASSEFEAPEQYF
TRBJ1-2	NA	TRBV5-1	CASSLDEVPVGYTF
TRBJ2-7	NA	TRBV11-2	CASSSGTSGYEQYF
TRBJ1-2	NA	TRBV6-1	CATAFWTF
TRBJ1-3	NA	TRBV6-1	CASSEINYSGGNTIYF
TRBJ1-5	few	TRBV15	CATSRDRGKGQPQHF
TRBJ1-1	NA	TRBV5-1	CASSLESCRQGRLFGTEAFF
TRBJ1-3	few	TRBV13	CASSFGGASINTIYF
TRBJ2-3	NA	TRBV30	CAWRQAEVRDTQYF
TRBJ2-1	NA	TRBV6-6	CASSWDPWDEQFF
TRBJ2-1	NA	TRBV4-3	CASSQDHLAVYNEQFF
TRBJ1-1	NA	TRBV5-6	CASSWTGGGPAFF
TRBJ1-6	NA	TRBV11-2	CASSLGRPAVYNSPLHF
TRBJ2-7	NA	TRBV10-2	CASRGTRIYEQYF
TRBJ1-2	few	TRBV19	CASRDTGASSGYTF
TRBJ2-7	NA	TRBV5-1	CASSPPLAGGAYEQYF
TRBJ2-3	NA	TRBV7-2	CASSGWTSTDTQYF
TRBJ1-4	NA	TRBV6-5	CASSYSPGATNEKLFF
TRBJ1-1	NA	TRBV6-5	CASSYSAGLNTEAFF
TRBJ1-5	NA	TRBV2	CASSEIQGVNQPQHF
TRBJ2-3	NA	TRBV7-2	CASSLAGQSWRGPADTQYF
TRBJ2-2	NA	TRBV10-3	CAISEQGRELFF
TRBJ2-1	NA	TRBV9	CASGSGENEQFF